This T cell receptor (beta chain) comes out of a study of blood T cell repertoires in COVID-19. As for the study in general: From the United States, Italy and Spain came samples of acute and convalescent COVID-19. PBMCs, B-cell-depleted T cells, or T cells were the source of the cDNA or gDNA that made up the material.

This clone was picked up one time. One end of the junction varies from germline; a read error may be responsible. CDR3 size: 14 residues. Germline V gene data show CDR1 as KGHSH and CDR2 as LQKENI. Under the authors' procedure: Estimated nucleated cell counts came from reference gene primer amplification. The data were produced by immunoSEQ multiplex PCR, yet TCRdb's version contains in-frame clones alone and is incomplete. V, J and clone size were drawn from that table, and D and trimming were deduced from the DNA. The sample holds around 72,000 clones; over 70% are singletons and the top ten take approximately 8%.

The sequenced sample consisted of peripheral blood. The receptor was isolated from a man aged 45-65 years with active COVID-19. The chain carries TRBV18 and TRBJ2-3; perhaps TRBD1 as D (7 bases). The CDR3 DNA sequence: TGTGCCAGCTCCCCACAGGGGCGGGAAGATACGCAGTATTTT. It codes for CASSPQGREDTQYF.